This passage covers 9 T cell receptor beta chains from one sample sequenced in a study of blood T cell repertoires in COVID-19. Data came from immunoSEQ multiplex PCR; TCRdb stores just in-frame clones and leaves some out. There are about 100,000 clones in the sample; roughly 80% occur only once, and around 29% lies in the top ten. The sequenced sample was peripheral blood. Receptors originate from an older man with active or convalescent COVID-19.

The chain employs TRBV29-1 and TRBJ2-1; TRBD2 aligns across 8 bases. Germline assignment: CDR1 SQVTM and CDR2 ANQGSEA. CDR3 length equals 14 residues. V shed 4 bases, J shed 10 bases, and the junction held 12 bases outside the gene matches. The CDR3 DNA reads TGCAGCGTTGGCGGTTCTTTTGCGGGAGGCGAGCAGTTCTTC. It yields the protein CSVGGSFAGGEQFF.

V is TRBV7-2 and J is TRBJ1-2; 7 bases are a match to TRBD1. This CDR3 is 15 amino acids long. The trim removed 5 bases at V and 2 bases at J, leaving 8 bases unmatched. The germline V gene has CDR1 SGHTA and CDR2 FQGNSA. CDR3 amino acids: CASSLGTAPNYGYTF. CDR3 DNA sequence: TGTGCCAGCAGCCTCGGGACAGCGCCCAACTATGGCTACACCTTC.

Here the CDR3 reads CASSQGAAMNTEAFF. Written as DNA, the CDR3 is TGTGCCAGCAGCCAAGGGGCAGCCATGAACACTGAAGCTTTCTTT. V gene TRBV14 combines with J gene TRBJ1-1, with D unclear. Germline-derived CDR1 and CDR2 are SGHDN and FVKESK. Trimming stripped 1 base from V and 0 bases from J, with 9 bases between. The CDR3 totals 15 residues.

The chain combines TRBV19 with TRBJ2-1; D is possibly TRBD2 (6 bases). Between the trimmed V and J ends, which lost 6 bases and 7 bases, there was a span of 13 bases. CDR1 is LNHDA, CDR2 SQIVND, per germline (reference sequence). The CDR3 extends over 13 amino acids. This CDR3 reads CASSPGLFNEQFF. The CDR3 nucleotides read TGTGCCAGTAGCCCGGGACTCTTTAATGAGCAGTTCTTC.

V is TRBV10-3 and J is TRBJ1-1; maybe TRBD1 (5 bases). The germline V and J ends were trimmed by 0 bases and 4 bases, with 9 bases remaining between them. The CDR3 loop spans 14 amino acids. The V gene's germline CDR1 is ENHRY and CDR2 SYGVKD. The CDR3 is CAISESTRGTEAFF. DNA for the CDR3: TGTGCCATCAGTGAGTCGACAAGGGGCACTGAAGCTTTCTTT.

J is TRBJ2-3 and V is TRBV4-1; D may be TRBD2 (6 bases). The germline gives CDR1 MGHRA, CDR2 YSYEKL. This CDR3 has 15 amino acids. V was shortened by 1 base and J by 2 bases, with 10 bases between the two germline ends. The chain's CDR3 is CASSQVSGYTDTQYF. The CDR3 DNA follows: TGCGCCAGCAGCCAAGTTAGCGGATACACAGATACGCAGTATTTT.

V usage is TRBV6-1 and J usage is TRBJ2-4, with 8 positions matching TRBD1. The CDR3 totals 17 residues. The trim removed 4 bases at V and 2 bases at J, leaving 10 bases unmatched. The germline CDR1 and CDR2 sequences are MNHNS and SASEGT. The CDR3 reads CASSAHRDRRTKNIQYF. In DNA, the CDR3 is TGTGCCAGCAGTGCCCATCGGGACAGGCGAACCAAAAACATTCAGTACTTC.

The rearrangement uses TRBV5-6 and TRBJ1-1; D is undetermined. The CDR3 sequence is 13 residues long. Deletions cut 2 bases from V and 1 base from J, with 6 bases between. Germline CDR1 is SGHDT and CDR2 is YYEEEE. The CDR3: CASSFRSNTEAFF. The DNA for the CDR3 is TGTGCCAGCAGCTTCCGGTCGAACACTGAAGCTTTCTTT. Variable domain in full (rest from reference TRBV5-6 and TRBJ1-1): DAGVTQSPTHLIKTRGQQVTLRCSPKSGHDTVSWYQQALGQGPQFIFQYYEEEERQRGNFPDRFSGHQFPNYSSELNVNALLLGDSALYLCASSFRSNTEAFFGQGTRLTVV.

The count of this clone is one. The chain carries TRBV28 and TRBJ1-2, with a weak D call TRBD1 (6 bases). This CDR3 is 14 amino acids long. Trimming removed 6 bases at V and 5 bases at J, with 16 bases between. CDR1 and CDR2 from the germline V gene are MDHEN and SYDVKM. The CDR3 is CASRTTGTGYGYTF. CDR3 coding DNA: TGTGCCAGCAGGACTACAGGGACGGGGTATGGCTACACCTTC.